These 16 T cell receptor beta chains were all obtained from the same sample, sequenced in a study of blood T cell repertoires in COVID-19. This table comes from immunoSEQ multiplex PCR, and its TCRdb copy is limited to in-frame clones, with some not included. The data contain around 97,000 clones, approximately 82% of them singletons. Sample: peripheral blood. All receptors come from a man between 65 and 79 years old with acute or convalescent COVID-19.

This chain joins TRBV10-3 and TRBJ2-2, with 9 bases fitting TRBD1. Germline V gene sequence: CDR1 ENHRY, CDR2 SYGVKD. The CDR3 runs to 15 residues. Germline trimming cut 4 bases from V and 7 bases from J; bases unmatched to any gene: 7. CDR3 protein: CAISATQGAVGELFF. The CDR3 coding sequence is TGTGCCATCAGTGCTACACAGGGGGCGGTCGGGGAGCTGTTTTTT.

This rearrangement joins TRBV12-3 or TRBV12-4 to TRBJ1-1; D might be TRBD1 (5 bases). The CDR3 is 12 residues long. Trimming stripped 7 bases from V and 8 bases from J, with 14 bases between. DNA for the CDR3: TGTGCCAGCACCCAAGGACAAGGCGAAGCTTTCTTT. Its protein is CASTQGQGEAFF.

This chain uses TRBV4-1 with TRBJ1-4, with TRBD1 matching over 8 bases. The CDR3 contains 16 residues. Trimming removed 1 base from V and 5 bases from J; junction bases left unmatched: 6. Germline CDR1 reads MGHRA; CDR2 reads YSYEKL. CDR3 nucleotide sequence: TGCGCCAGCAGCCAAGCCCAGGGGGCGATGAATGAAAAACTGTTTTTT. Translation: CASSQAQGAMNEKLFF.

This chain connects TRBV7-9 to TRBJ1-1; TRBD1 might be the D (5 bases). V lost 5 bases, J lost 3 bases, and 13 bases lay in between. Germline lookup yields CDR1 SEHNR and CDR2 FQNEAQ (reference sequence). The CDR3 runs to 14 residues. The CDR3 reads CASSPPAGHTEAFF. For the CDR3, the DNA is TGTGCCAGCAGCCCCCCGGCAGGGCACACTGAAGCTTTCTTT.

This rearrangement joins TRBV6-5 to TRBJ1-1; possible D gene TRBD1, 5 bases. CDR3 length: 13 residues. Looked up from germline, CDR1 is MNHEY and CDR2 is SVGAGI. V lost 6 bases and J 4 bases, leaving 12 bases between the germline ends. CDR3 DNA: TGTGCCAGCAGGGATTCAGGGTCCACTGAAGCTTTCTTT. Encoded protein: CASRDSGSTEAFF.

This chain joins TRBV6-1 and TRBJ1-5; 8 positions match TRBD1. Trimming cost V 5 bases and J 0 bases; bases outside gene matches: 3. Germline CDR1 and CDR2: MNHNS and SASEGT. The CDR3 is 15 amino acids. The CDR3 loop is CASSLTGGSNQPQHF. In DNA form, the CDR3 reads TGTGCCAGCAGTTTAACAGGGGGTAGCAATCAGCCCCAGCATTTT.

The rearrangement joins TRBV30 to TRBJ2-3; possibly TRBD2 for D (5 bases). This CDR3 region has 14 residues. Germline CDR1 reads GTSNPN; CDR2 reads SVGIG (reference sequence). Trimming shortened V by 2 bases and J by 8 bases, and 17 bases separated the two germline ends. This CDR3 reads CAWSNRGPSGTQYF. The CDR3 region has the DNA TGTGCCTGGAGTAATCGGGGTCCCTCAGGTACGCAGTATTTT.

The chain uses TRBV7-9 and TRBJ1-1; D not resolved. The germline V gene encodes CDR1 SEHNR and CDR2 FQNEAQ (reference sequence). V lost 8 bases and J 2 bases, leaving 15 bases between the germline ends. The CDR3 is made up of 14 amino acids. DNA of the CDR3: TGTGCCAGCTGGACGGGGATAGGCAACACTGAAGCTTTCTTT. Protein sequence: CASWTGIGNTEAFF.

In this sample, this clone turned up once. The rearrangement links TRBV5-1 to TRBJ2-5, with 12 bases lining up with TRBD2. CDR3 length: 16 amino acids. The trim removed 2 bases at V and 5 bases at J, leaving 7 bases unmatched. Germline values: CDR1 SGHRS, CDR2 YFSETQ. The CDR3 loop is CASSFSSGGAWETQYF. The CDR3 DNA sequence: TGCGCCAGCAGCTTTTCTAGCGGGGGGGCTTGGGAGACCCAGTACTTC.

This clone was observed once. This chain uses TRBV4-2 with TRBJ2-1, with 13 bases fitting TRBD2. The germline CDR1 and CDR2 sequences are LGHNA and YNFKEQ. There are 16 residues in the CDR3. The ends lost 2 bases at V and 10 bases at J; junction bases unmatched: 8. DNA for the CDR3: TGTGCCAGCAGCCAATCCGGGACTAGCGGGACGGGGGAGCAGTTCTTC. It translates to CASSQSGTSGTGEQFF.

This chain joins TRBV6-2 or TRBV6-3 and TRBJ2-1; TRBD1 is a possible D gene (6 bases). The CDR3 extends over 12 amino acids. V lost 5 bases to trimming and J lost 5 bases, with 7 bases between them. Germline V gene lookup returns CDR1 MNHEY and CDR2 SVGEGT. Here the CDR3 DNA reads TGTGCCAGCAGTGACAGGCACAATGAGCAGTTCTTC. Translated, it gives CASSDRHNEQFF.

This rearrangement joins TRBV11-2 to TRBJ1-3; D remains unclear. The germline gives CDR1 SGHAT, CDR2 FQNNGV. With 5 bases removed from V and 4 bases from J, the gap between germline ends came to 15 bases. This CDR3 has 15 residues. CDR3 nucleotide sequence: TGTGCCAGCAGCCTAGCCCGGGGAGTAGGAAACACCATATATTTT. Translation gives CASSLARGVGNTIYF. Drawing the rest from reference TRBV11-2 and TRBJ1-3, the complete variable domain is EAGVAQSPRYKIIEKRQSVAFWCNPISGHATLYWYQQILGQGPKLLIQFQNNGVVDDSQLPKDRFSAERLKGVDSTLKIQPAKLEDSAVYLCASSLARGVGNTIYFGEGSWLTVV.

The V and J genes are TRBV4-1 and TRBJ2-1; D remains unclear. The CDR3 runs 13 residues. Trimming shortened V by 4 bases and J by 1 base, and 5 bases separated the two germline ends. The germline CDR1 and CDR2 sequences are MGHRA and YSYEKL. The CDR3 DNA reads TGCGCCAGCAGCCTTATATCCTACAATGAGCAGTTCTTC. It codes for CASSLISYNEQFF.

Comment on this clone: The germline gene is not matched at one end of the junction; a read error may be the cause. The V and J genes are TRBV7-3 and TRBJ2-1; 9 nucleotides align to TRBD1. This CDR3 has 15 residues. Germline lookup yields CDR1 SGHTA and CDR2 FQGTGA. The CDR3 DNA is TGTGCCAGCAACTTAGGGGACAGGGCATACAATGAGCAGTTCTTC. This encodes CASNLGDRAYNEQFF. The variable domain in full, completed from reference TRBV7-3 and TRBJ2-1, reads GAGVSQTPSNKVTEKGKYVELRCDPISGHTALYWYRQSLGQGPEFLIYFQGTGAADDSGLPNDRFFAVRPEGSVSTLKIQRTERGDSAVYLCASNLGDRAYNEQFFGPGTRLTVL.

The chain links TRBV28 to TRBJ2-6, with D hard to call. Germline CDR1 and CDR2: MDHEN and SYDVKM. This CDR3 spans 16 amino acids. The V end lost 8 bases, the J end lost 0 bases, and 14 bases lay between the germline ends. The CDR3 DNA reads TGTGCCAGCTCTAGAAAATGGTCCTCTGGGGCCAACGTCCTGACTTTC. It specifies CASSRKWSSGANVLTF.

The chain links TRBV28 to TRBJ2-2, with 8 bases identical to TRBD2. The CDR3 contains 16 residues. Germline V CDR1 and CDR2: MDHEN, SYDVKM. The V and J ends lost 7 bases and 4 bases, in that order; junction bases with no gene match: 11. CDR3 nucleotide sequence: TGTGCCAGCACGACGCCGGGAGGGGGGTTCACCGGGGAGCTGTTTTTT. Its protein product is CASTTPGGGFTGELFF. Full variable domain (remainder filled in from reference TRBV28 and TRBJ2-2): DVKVTQSSRYLVKRTGEKVFLECVQDMDHENMFWYRQDPGLGLRLIYFSYDVKMKEKGDIPEGYSVSREKKERFSLILESASTNQTSMYLCASTTPGGGFTGELFFGEGSRLTVL.